One and the same sample provided the 18 T cell receptor beta chains below, sequenced in a study of blood T cell repertoires in COVID-19. This table comes from immunoSEQ multiplex PCR, and its TCRdb copy is limited to in-frame clones, with some not included. Among 100,000 to 150,000 clones listed, roughly three quarters were seen once. The source material was peripheral blood. Receptor source: a man aged 40-50 years with active or convalescent COVID-19.

Comment on this clone: Germline is not matched at one junction end, which may reflect a read error. The chain recombines TRBV30 with TRBJ1-2; 9 bases line up with TRBD1. The CDR3 is made up of 12 amino acids. Germline V gene data show CDR1 as GTSNPN and CDR2 as SVGIG (reference sequence). In DNA form, the CDR3 reads TGTGTCACCGGGACAGGGTTTCGCCGCCTCGACTTC. Amino acid sequence: CVTGTGFRRLDF.

The gene calls are TRBV20-1 and TRBJ2-4; D not resolved. Germline V CDR1 and CDR2: DFQATT, SNEGSKA (reference sequence). Between the trimmed V and J ends, which lost 3 bases and 1 base, there was a span of 19 bases. The CDR3 sequence is 17 residues long. The CDR3 DNA follows: TGCAGTGCTAGTGAAGTAGAGGTGTACGGGGCCAAAAACATTCAGTACTTC. It translates to CSASEVEVYGAKNIQYF.

The genes are TRBV29-1 and TRBJ2-6; D gene uncertain. Trimming pared 2 bases from V and 15 bases from J, leaving 11 bases between. The CDR3 totals 11 residues. CDR1 is SQVTM, CDR2 ANQGSEA, per germline. Here the CDR3 reads CSVELPTGLTF. In DNA form, the CDR3 reads TGCAGCGTTGAACTCCCTACTGGCCTGACTTTC.

This chain connects TRBV27 to TRBJ1-2, with 10 positions matching TRBD1. This CDR3 spans 15 amino acids. The junction had 10 bases not matched to a gene; V was cut back by 5 bases and J by 7 bases. CDR1 is MNHEY and CDR2 is SMNVEV in the germline V gene (reference sequence). The CDR3 DNA reads as TGTGCCAGCAGTCTCGGGACAGGGGTGTTGAGTGGCTACACCTTC. It encodes CASSLGTGVLSGYTF.

The rearrangement uses TRBV7-9 and TRBJ1-2; weak D call: TRBD1 (5 bases). Germline lookup yields CDR1 SEHNR and CDR2 FQNEAQ (reference sequence). This CDR3 contains 13 residues. Trimming pared 8 bases from V and 2 bases from J, leaving 12 bases between. CDR3 coding DNA: TGTGCCAGCGAGCAGGGAATGAACTATGGCTACACCTTC. Residues: CASEQGMNYGYTF.

V gene TRBV15 combines with J gene TRBJ2-7, with D possibly TRBD1 on 5 matching bases. The CDR3 contains 11 residues. Germline CDR1 and CDR2: LNHNV and YYDKDF (reference sequence). V was shortened by 5 bases and J by 4 bases, with 6 bases between the two germline ends. The CDR3 bases are TGTGCCACCAGCGGACATTACGAGCAGTACTTC. It specifies CATSGHYEQYF.

This clone was recorded once. This chain uses TRBV5-4 with TRBJ2-3; TRBD2 aligns across 8 bases. Germline trimming cut 1 base from V and 0 bases from J; bases unmatched to any gene: 4. The CDR3 loop spans 16 amino acids. The germline V gene encodes CDR1 SGHNT and CDR2 YYREEE (reference sequence). The CDR3 nucleotides read TGTGCCAGCAGCTTGAGGGTAGCGGGAAGCACAGATACGCAGTATTTT. It specifies CASSLRVAGSTDTQYF.

This clone was observed a single time. J is TRBJ1-5 and V is TRBV28; D gene unclear. The length of the CDR3 is 14 residues. The ends were cut back, 3 bases at V and 6 bases at J, with 12 bases in the middle. Germline assignment: CDR1 MDHEN and CDR2 SYDVKM. The CDR3 is CASSLPITTQPQHF. In nucleotides, the CDR3 is TGTGCCAGCAGTTTGCCAATAACTACTCAGCCCCAGCATTTT.

The chain carries TRBV15 and TRBJ1-4, with D perhaps matching TRBD1 (5 bases). The ends were cut back, 0 bases at V and 10 bases at J, with 15 bases in the middle. Germline CDR1 and CDR2: LNHNV and YYDKDF (reference sequence). The CDR3 extends over 15 amino acids. The CDR3 DNA is TGTGCCACCAGCAGAGATCCAGGGAAGGATCGAAAACTGTTTTTT. Its translation is CATSRDPGKDRKLFF.

Here the CDR3 reads CASSLARGDYEQYF. In DNA form, the CDR3 reads TGTGCCAGCAGCTTAGCGCGGGGGGATTACGAGCAGTACTTC. The chain joins TRBV7-2 to TRBJ2-7; TRBD2 matches at 8 bases. The germline V gene encodes CDR1 SGHTA and CDR2 FQGNSA. Unmatched junction bases numbered 2, after V lost 0 bases and J lost 4 bases. The CDR3 length is 14 residues. The full variable domain, with the rest looked up from reference TRBV7-2 and TRBJ2-7, is GAGVSQSPSNKVTEKGKDVELRCDPISGHTALYWYRQSLGQGLEFLIYFQGNSAPDKSGLPSDRFSAERTGGSVSTLTIQRTQQEDSAVYLCASSLARGDYEQYFGPGTRLTVT.

The chain couples TRBV7-9 to TRBJ1-4; 7 bases agree with TRBD1. The germline V gene has CDR1 SEHNR and CDR2 FQNEAQ (reference sequence). The CDR3 spans 12 residues. The junction had 1 base not matched to a gene; V was cut back by 4 bases and J by 8 bases. CDR3 loop: CASSSGGEKLFF. The DNA of the CDR3 is TGTGCCAGCAGCTCAGGGGGGGAAAAACTGTTTTTT.

The chain has TRBV6-5 and TRBJ1-1; 7 bases match TRBD1. J was trimmed by 4 bases and V by 0 bases; bases with no gene match: 5. The CDR3 runs to 15 residues. Germline V gene lookup returns CDR1 MNHEY and CDR2 SVGAGI. The CDR3 DNA reads as TGTGCCAGCAGTTACTCGACCCCAGGGGGCACTGAAGCTTTCTTT. This sequence encodes CASSYSTPGGTEAFF.

The chain combines TRBV6-4 with TRBJ2-1; TRBD1 aligns across 7 bases. Germline V lookup: CDR1 MRHNA, CDR2 SNTAGT. The CDR3 is 15 amino acids. Trimming took 6 bases from V and 4 from J; bases not matched to a gene: 9. The CDR3 region is CASSAKGTVYNEQFF. Here the CDR3 DNA reads TGTGCCAGCAGCGCTAAGGGGACAGTTTACAATGAGCAGTTCTTC.

The genes are TRBV19 and TRBJ1-1; 7 bases match TRBD1. This CDR3 is built from 14 residues. V trimming: 3 bases; J trimming: 6 bases; junction bases outside the gene matches: 7. Germline V gene lookup returns CDR1 LNHDA and CDR2 SQIVND (reference sequence). CDR3 protein: CASSMTGYRAEAFF. In DNA, the CDR3 is TGTGCCAGTAGTATGACAGGGTATAGAGCTGAAGCTTTCTTT.

The chain joins TRBV11-2 to TRBJ2-3; 9 nucleotides agree with TRBD2. The CDR3 loop spans 16 amino acids. From germline, CDR1 is SGHAT and CDR2 FQNNGV. Trimming cost V 4 bases and J 3 bases; bases outside gene matches: 8. CDR3 nucleotide sequence: TGTGCCAGCAGCTCTTTAGCGGGAGTGGGAACAGATACGCAGTATTTT. Its protein is CASSSLAGVGTDTQYF.

This chain links TRBV1 with TRBJ1-1. TRBV1 is marked as a pseudogene. This CDR3 has 12 amino acids. The CDR3 spells CTSRPGNTEAFF. CDR3 DNA sequence: TGCACCAGCAGACCGGGGAACACTGAAGCTTTCTTT.

This chain links TRBV2 with TRBJ1-5; 7 bases are shared with TRBD1. The J segment lost 4 bases and the V segment lost 7 bases, leaving 4 bases of the junction unmatched. CDR3 length equals 13 residues. Germline CDR1 SNHLY, CDR2 FYNNEI. CDR3 amino acids: CASTRGYNQPQHF. The CDR3 DNA is TGTGCCAGCACCAGGGGGTATAATCAGCCCCAGCATTTT.

The CDR3: CSVEDGASGTDTQYF. CDR3 nucleotides: TGCAGCGTTGAAGATGGGGCTAGCGGCACAGATACGCAGTATTTT. This chain connects TRBV29-1 to TRBJ2-3; possible D gene TRBD2, 6 bases. The CDR3 length is 15 residues. Germline V gene lookup returns CDR1 SQVTM and CDR2 ANQGSEA. V shed 0 bases and J shed 1 base, with 11 bases lying between them.